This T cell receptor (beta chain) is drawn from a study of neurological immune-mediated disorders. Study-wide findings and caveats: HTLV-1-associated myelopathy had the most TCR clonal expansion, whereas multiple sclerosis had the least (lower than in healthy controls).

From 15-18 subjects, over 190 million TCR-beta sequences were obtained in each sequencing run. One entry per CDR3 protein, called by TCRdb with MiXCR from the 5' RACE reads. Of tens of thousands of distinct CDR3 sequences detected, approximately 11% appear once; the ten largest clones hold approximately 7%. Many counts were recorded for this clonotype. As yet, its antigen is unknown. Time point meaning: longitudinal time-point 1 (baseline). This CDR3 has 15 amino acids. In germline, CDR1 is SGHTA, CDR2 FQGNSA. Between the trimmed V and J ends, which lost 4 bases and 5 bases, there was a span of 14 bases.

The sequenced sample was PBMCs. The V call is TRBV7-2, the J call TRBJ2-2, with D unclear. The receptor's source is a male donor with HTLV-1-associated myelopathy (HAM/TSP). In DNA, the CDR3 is TGTGCCAGCAGCTCCAGACCCCCTGGTACCGGGGAGCTGTTTTTT. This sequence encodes CASSSRPPGTGELFF.